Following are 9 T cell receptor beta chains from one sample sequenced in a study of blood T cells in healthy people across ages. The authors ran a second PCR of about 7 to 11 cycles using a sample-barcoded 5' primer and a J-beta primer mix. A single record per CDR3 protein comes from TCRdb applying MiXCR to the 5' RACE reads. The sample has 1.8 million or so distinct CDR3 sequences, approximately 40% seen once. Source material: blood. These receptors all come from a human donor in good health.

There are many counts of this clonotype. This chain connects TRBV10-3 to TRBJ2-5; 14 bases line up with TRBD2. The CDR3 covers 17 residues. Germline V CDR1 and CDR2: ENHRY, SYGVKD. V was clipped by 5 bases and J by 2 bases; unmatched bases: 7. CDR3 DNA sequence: TGTGCCATCAGTCCGGGACTAGCGGGGGTTGTGCAAGAGACCCAGTACTTC. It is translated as CAISPGLAGVVQETQYF.

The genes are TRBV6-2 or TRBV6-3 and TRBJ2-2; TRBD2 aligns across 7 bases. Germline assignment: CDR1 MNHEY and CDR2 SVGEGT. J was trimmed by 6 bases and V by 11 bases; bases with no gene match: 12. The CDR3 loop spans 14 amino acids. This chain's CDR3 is CAARASGLSGELFF. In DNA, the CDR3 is TGTGCCGCGAGGGCTAGCGGTCTGTCCGGGGAGCTGTTTTTT.

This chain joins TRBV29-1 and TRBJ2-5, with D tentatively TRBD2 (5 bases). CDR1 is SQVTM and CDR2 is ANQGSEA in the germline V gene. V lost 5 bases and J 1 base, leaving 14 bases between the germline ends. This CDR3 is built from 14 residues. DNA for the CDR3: TGCAGCGTTAGAGTTAGAGGGCCCCAAGAGACCCAGTACTTC. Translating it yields CSVRVRGPQETQYF.

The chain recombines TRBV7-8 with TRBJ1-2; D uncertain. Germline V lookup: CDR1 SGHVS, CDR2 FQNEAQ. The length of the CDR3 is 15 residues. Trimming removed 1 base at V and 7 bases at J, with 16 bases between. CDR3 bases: TGTGCCAGCAGCTTAGTTCAGATATTGCCGGGTGGCTACACCTTC. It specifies CASSLVQILPGGYTF.

CDR3 sequence: CASSLVRDSFSNEQFF. The CDR3, as DNA: TGCGCCAGCAGCTTGGTTCGGGACAGCTTTAGCAATGAGCAGTTCTTC. The rearrangement joins TRBV5-1 to TRBJ2-1, with 7 bases matching TRBD1. This CDR3 is 16 amino acids long. Losses at the gene ends were 0 bases for V and 6 bases for J; bases not matched to a gene: 9. The germline V gene has CDR1 SGHRS and CDR2 YFSETQ.

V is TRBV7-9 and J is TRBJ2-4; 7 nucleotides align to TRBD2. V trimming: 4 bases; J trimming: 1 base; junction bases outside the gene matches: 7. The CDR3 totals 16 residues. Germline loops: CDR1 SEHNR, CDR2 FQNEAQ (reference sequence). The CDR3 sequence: CASSSKAGWAKNIQYF. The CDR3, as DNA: TGTGCCAGCAGCTCCAAAGCGGGATGGGCCAAAAACATTCAGTACTTC.

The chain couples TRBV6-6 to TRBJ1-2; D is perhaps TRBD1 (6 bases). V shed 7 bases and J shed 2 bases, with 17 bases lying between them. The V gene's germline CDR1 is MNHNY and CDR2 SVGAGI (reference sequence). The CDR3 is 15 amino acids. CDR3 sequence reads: CASNADRSSNYGYTF. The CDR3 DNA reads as TGTGCCAGCAATGCCGACAGGTCCTCCAACTATGGCTACACCTTC.

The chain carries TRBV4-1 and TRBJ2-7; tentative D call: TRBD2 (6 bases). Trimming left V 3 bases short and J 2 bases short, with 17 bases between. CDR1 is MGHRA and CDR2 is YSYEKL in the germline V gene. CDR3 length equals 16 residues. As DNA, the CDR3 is TGCGCCAGCAGCCATATCATGGGACTCTCTCCCTACGAGCAGTACTTC. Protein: CASSHIMGLSPYEQYF.

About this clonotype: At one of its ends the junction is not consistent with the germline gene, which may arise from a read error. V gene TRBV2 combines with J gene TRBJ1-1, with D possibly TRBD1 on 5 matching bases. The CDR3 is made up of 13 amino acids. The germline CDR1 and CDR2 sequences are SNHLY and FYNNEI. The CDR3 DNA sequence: TGTGCCAGCAGCAGGGAGGTGAAAACTGAAGCTTTCTTT. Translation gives CASSREVKTEAFF.